These 2 T cell receptor beta chains were sequenced from one sample in a study of T cell changes during pregnancy in multiple sclerosis. Assay used: immunoSEQ multiplex PCR; TCRdb lists only in-frame clones, some missing. The table lists more than 15,000 clones, about 88% of them singletons, with 1.3% in the top ten. The sequencing here drew on CD4+ T cells from peripheral blood mononuclear cells, taken in the first trimester of pregnancy. The receptors come from a female donor in good health, enrolled as a control in a pregnancy study.

The CDR3 is CASSLGDEGWSYTF. The CDR3 DNA is TGTGCCAGCAGCTTAGGTGATGAGGGCTGGAGCTACACCTTC. This chain links TRBV7-9 with TRBJ1-2; D gene unclear. This CDR3 has 14 amino acids. Germline V gene sequence: CDR1 SEHNR, CDR2 FQNEAQ (reference sequence). Trimming left V 1 base short and J 9 bases short, with 15 bases between.

V is TRBV6-5 and J is TRBJ2-2; unclear D gene. The CDR3 consists of 13 residues. Germline CDR1 is MNHEY and CDR2 is SVGAGI. Trimming left V 7 bases short and J 1 base short, with 7 bases between. The DNA for the CDR3 is TGTGCCAGCATGCGGCGGAACACCGGGGAGCTGTTTTTT. Translating it yields CASMRRNTGELFF.